The 31 T cell receptor beta chains reported below all come from one sample, sequenced in a study of T-cell memory formation after mild COVID-19. TCRdb called the 5' RACE reads again in MiXCR, with one record for every CDR3 protein. Of 150,000 to 200,000 distinct CDR3 sequences in the sample, roughly 12% were seen once. Sequencing was carried out using PBMCs or a T cell subset sorted from them (not recorded which). The receptor set was obtained from a man aged 18 to 29 who had mild COVID-19 (a few samples of this study predate the infection). Cell type and time point are not known.

This clonotype was seen only a few times. The CDR3 coding sequence is TGCGCCAGCAGCCTTCACAGGGTCACTGAAGCTTTCTTT. This translates into CASSLHRVTEAFF. This chain connects TRBV4-1 to TRBJ1-1, with D tentatively TRBD1 (6 bases). This CDR3 has 13 residues. Germline V gene lookup returns CDR1 MGHRA and CDR2 YSYEKL. V was pared by 4 bases and J by 4 bases, with 10 bases between.

This clonotype was found many times. The chain is built from TRBV4-3 and TRBJ1-6; 8 bases line up with TRBD1. Unmatched junction bases numbered 15, after V lost 0 bases and J lost 2 bases. In germline, CDR1 is LGHNA, CDR2 YSLEER. This CDR3 has 21 residues. The CDR3 loop is CASSQDPPGGVGSPYNSPLHF. The CDR3 DNA follows: TGCGCCAGCAGCCAAGACCCGCCAGGGGGCGTCGGTAGCCCCTATAATTCACCCCTCCACTTT.

The rearrangement links TRBV20-1 to TRBJ1-1; D is possibly TRBD1 (5 bases). This CDR3 region has 13 residues. V dropped 7 bases and J dropped 2 bases, with 14 bases sitting between them. CDR1 and CDR2 (germline): DFQATT, SNEGSKA (reference sequence). The CDR3 spells CSGGHSANTEAFF. The CDR3 DNA is TGCAGTGGTGGACACAGTGCTAACACTGAAGCTTTCTTT.

This clonotype was seen repeatedly, ten times or more. The chain joins TRBV7-2 to TRBJ1-3; D is undetermined. CDR1 is SGHTA and CDR2 is FQGNSA in the germline V gene. The V gene lost 0 bases and the J gene lost 0 bases, with 9 bases spanning the gap. The CDR3 totals 16 residues. The CDR3 DNA reads as TGTGCCAGCAGCTTAGCGCCGGACCTCTCTGGAAACACCATATATTTT. Protein sequence: CASSLAPDLSGNTIYF.

The V and J genes are TRBV4-3 and TRBJ2-1; D is unresolved. CDR3 size: 11 residues. CDR1 is LGHNA and CDR2 is YSLEER in the germline V gene. Trimming shortened V by 1 base and J by 9 bases, and 4 bases separated the two germline ends. DNA for the CDR3: TGCGCCAGCAGCCAAGGGCCTGAGCAGTTCTTC. Amino acid sequence: CASSQGPEQFF.

This chain uses TRBV7-9 with TRBJ1-4; D remains unclear. CDR1 and CDR2 (germline): SEHNR, FQNEAQ (reference sequence). Trimming took 5 bases from V and 8 from J, leaving 12 bases between them. This CDR3 is built from 13 residues. CDR3 sequence reads: CASSARFREKLFF. For the CDR3, the DNA is TGTGCCAGCAGCGCCCGATTCAGGGAAAAACTGTTTTTT.

This clonotype was seen many times. An end of the junction does not agree with germline; a read error may underlie this. CDR3 residues: CASSLERDYEQFF. For the CDR3, the DNA is TGTGCTAGCAGCTTAGAACGGGACTATGAGCAGTTCTTC. The J gene is TRBJ2-1, the V gene TRBV7-7, with D possibly matching TRBD2 (6 bases). The CDR3 sequence is 13 residues long. The germline V gene has CDR1 SSHAT and CDR2 FNYEAQ (reference sequence).

This clonotype was seen ten or more times. This sequence joins TRBV19 and TRBJ2-3; perhaps TRBD1 as D (5 bases). The CDR3 is 13 residues long. Germline loops: CDR1 LNHDA, CDR2 SQIVND (reference sequence). V lost 6 bases, J lost 3 bases, and 10 bases lay in between. CDR3 sequence (DNA): TGTGCCAGTAGCTCCCCAGGGACAGATACGCAGTATTTT. The encoded protein is CASSSPGTDTQYF.

V and J are TRBV5-6 and TRBJ1-6, with a tentative D call TRBD1 (5 bases). With 9 bases removed from V and 10 bases from J, the gap between germline ends came to 23 bases. Germline V gene lookup returns CDR1 SGHDT and CDR2 YYEEEE. The CDR3 spans 15 residues. CDR3 loop: CATTREGGGLSPLHF. The CDR3 coding sequence is TGTGCCACCACCAGGGAGGGCGGTGGTTTGTCACCCCTCCACTTT.

J is TRBJ2-3 and V is TRBV7-3; unclear D gene. The germline CDR1 and CDR2 sequences are SGHTA and FQGTGA. CDR3 length equals 14 residues. Between the trimmed V and J ends, which lost 3 bases and 6 bases, there was a span of 13 bases. CDR3 residues: CASSLWTDTDTQYF. The CDR3 DNA follows: TGTGCCAGCAGCTTGTGGACCGACACGGATACGCAGTATTTT.

V and J are TRBV19 and TRBJ2-4; weak D call: TRBD1 (6 bases). Trimming shortened V by 2 bases and J by 2 bases, and 16 bases separated the two germline ends. The CDR3 spans 17 residues. Per germline, CDR1 LNHDA and CDR2 SQIVND (reference sequence). CDR3 in DNA: TGTGCCAGTAGTATAATGGGGACACGAGGGCCCAAAAACATTCAGTACTTC. It encodes CASSIMGTRGPKNIQYF.

This clonotype was observed a handful of times. V and J are TRBV2 and TRBJ1-2; no definite D call. Germline V gene sequence: CDR1 SNHLY, CDR2 FYNNEI. Trimming pared 8 bases from V and 2 bases from J, leaving 18 bases between. The CDR3 runs to 15 residues. CDR3 sequence reads: CASERPLPRNYGYTF. Written as DNA, the CDR3 is TGTGCCAGCGAGAGACCCCTCCCGCGGAACTATGGCTACACCTTC. The variable domain in full, completed from reference TRBV2 and TRBJ1-2, reads EPEVTQTPSHQVTQMGQEVILRCVPISNHLYFYWYRQILGQKVEFLVSFYNNEISEKSEIFDDQFSVERPDGSNFTLKIRSTKLEDSAMYFCASERPLPRNYGYTFGSGTRLTVV.

This sequence joins TRBV7-2 and TRBJ2-1, with 12 bases fitting TRBD2. With V trimmed by 0 bases and J by 6 bases, 9 bases remained unmatched. Germline V CDR1 and CDR2: SGHTA, FQGNSA. This CDR3 comprises 18 residues. The DNA of the CDR3 is TGTGCCAGCAGCTTAGCGCGAGCTAGCGGGGGGGCGGGCAATGAGCAGTTCTTC. Encoded protein: CASSLARASGGAGNEQFF.

This clonotype was recorded at least ten times. The genes are TRBV11-2 and TRBJ2-3, with a tentative D call TRBD2 (6 bases). The CDR3 length is 15 residues. CDR1 and CDR2 (germline): SGHAT, FQNNGV. V was cut by 3 bases and J by 4 bases, with 14 bases left in between. Written as DNA, the CDR3 is TGTGCCAGCAGCTTGGACTCGGCGGGGCCAGATACGCAGTATTTT. Protein sequence: CASSLDSAGPDTQYF.

This clonotype was counted ten times or more. The chain employs TRBV29-1 and TRBJ2-3; TRBD2 aligns across 8 bases. The V and J ends lost 7 bases and 0 bases, in that order; junction bases with no gene match: 3. This CDR3 region has 13 residues. Germline CDR1 SQVTM, CDR2 ANQGSEA. CDR3: CSASGGSTDTQYF. The CDR3 coding sequence is TGCAGCGCAAGCGGGGGTAGCACAGATACGCAGTATTTT.

The rearrangement uses TRBV4-1 and TRBJ1-2; 9 bases fit TRBD1. V was clipped by 1 base and J by 7 bases; unmatched bases: 10. Germline CDR1 and CDR2: MGHRA and YSYEKL. CDR3 length: 16 residues. For the CDR3, the DNA is TGCGCCAGCAGCCAAGTTTTCGAGGACAGGGGAAGTGGCTACACCTTC. Its protein is CASSQVFEDRGSGYTF.

This clonotype has more than one count but fewer than ten. This chain uses TRBV20-1 with TRBJ2-4, with a weak D call TRBD2 (5 bases). The germline CDR1 and CDR2 sequences are DFQATT and SNEGSKA (reference sequence). V dropped 0 bases and J dropped 0 bases, with 12 bases sitting between them. The CDR3 contains 16 residues. CDR3 sequence: CSARDLSGLAKNIQYF. For the CDR3, the DNA is TGCAGTGCTAGAGATCTCTCGGGGTTAGCCAAAAACATTCAGTACTTC.

This clonotype was counted a few times. This chain connects TRBV5-1 to TRBJ1-3; a possible D gene is TRBD1 (5 bases). Between the trimmed V and J ends, which lost 0 bases and 1 base, there was a span of 8 bases. Germline-derived CDR1 and CDR2 are SGHRS and YFSETQ. The CDR3 spans 15 residues. CDR3 sequence reads: CASSLVPGSGNTIYF. In DNA form, the CDR3 reads TGCGCCAGCAGCTTGGTTCCAGGGTCTGGAAACACCATATATTTT.

The chain carries TRBV7-9 and TRBJ1-2; 9 bases are shared with TRBD1. This CDR3 has 14 amino acids. With 4 bases clipped from V and 4 bases from J, the junction kept 4 bases outside the gene matches. Per the germline V gene, CDR1 is SEHNR and CDR2 is FQNEAQ (reference sequence). The DNA for the CDR3 is TGTGCCAGCAGCTCCGACAGGGGGGTCTATGGCTACACCTTC. Residues: CASSSDRGVYGYTF.

The sample holds a few counts of this clonotype. The gene calls are TRBV7-7 and TRBJ2-5; 7 bases match TRBD1. This CDR3 is 13 amino acids long. Unmatched junction bases numbered 5, after V lost 5 bases and J lost 5 bases. The germline V gene has CDR1 SSHAT and CDR2 FNYEAQ (reference sequence). The DNA for the CDR3 is TGTGCCAGCAGCCACGACAGGGCTGAGACCCAGTACTTC. Encoded protein: CASSHDRAETQYF.

This chain uses TRBV7-2 with TRBJ2-5; the D is unclear. The CDR3 covers 14 residues. V lost 4 bases and J 1 base, leaving 10 bases between the germline ends. The germline CDR1 and CDR2 sequences are SGHTA and FQGNSA. This CDR3 is CASSSLTVQETQYF. The CDR3 DNA reads as TGTGCCAGCAGCTCGCTCACAGTCCAAGAGACCCAGTACTTC.

This clonotype was seen a few times. The J gene is TRBJ1-2, the V gene TRBV18; weak D call: TRBD1 (5 bases). This CDR3 region has 15 residues. CDR1 and CDR2 (germline): KGHSH, LQKENI. The V and J ends lost 1 base and 11 bases respectively, with 20 bases between them. This chain's CDR3 is CASSPLLGESASYTF. Here the CDR3 DNA reads TGTGCCAGCTCACCACTGCTAGGGGAATCCGCCTCATACACCTTC. Full variable domain (remainder filled in from reference TRBV18 and TRBJ1-2): NAGVMQNPRHLVRRRGQEARLRCSPMKGHSHVYWYRQLPEEGLKFMVYLQKENIIDESGMPKERFSAEFPKEGPSILRIQQVVRGDSAAYFCASSPLLGESASYTFGSGTRLTVV.

In this sample, this clonotype turned up a few times. The chain employs TRBV5-6 and TRBJ1-5, with D perhaps matching TRBD1 (5 bases). The V and J ends lost 6 bases and 7 bases respectively, with 17 bases between them. CDR1 is SGHDT and CDR2 is YYEEEE in the germline V gene. The CDR3 consists of 14 residues. CDR3: CASTHGAGGQPQHF. As DNA, the CDR3 is TGTGCCAGCACCCACGGGGCGGGTGGACAGCCCCAGCATTTT.

The CDR3 loop is CAWSRASAGSDTQYF. Written as DNA, the CDR3 is TGTGCCTGGAGTCGCGCTTCGGCAGGGTCAGATACGCAGTATTTT. The rearrangement uses TRBV30 and TRBJ2-3; tentative D call: TRBD1 (5 bases). This CDR3 is 15 amino acids long. CDR1 and CDR2 (germline): GTSNPN, SVGIG (reference sequence). Trimming took off 2 bases at V and 4 bases at J, with 16 bases between the two ends.

This clonotype was picked up a small number of times. The gene calls are TRBV12-3 or TRBV12-4 and TRBJ1-1; D is undetermined. This CDR3 is built from 12 residues. V was cut by 7 bases and J by 3 bases, with 9 bases left in between. CDR3 nucleotide sequence: TGTGCCAGCACTGGGGATTACACTGAAGCTTTCTTT. Its protein product is CASTGDYTEAFF.

The chain is built from TRBV28 and TRBJ2-7; weak D call: TRBD1 (5 bases). The CDR3 consists of 12 residues. The ends were cut back, 3 bases at V and 7 bases at J, with 10 bases in the middle. Germline V CDR1 and CDR2: MDHEN, SYDVKM. The CDR3 coding sequence is TGTGCCAGCAGTTTCAGGGATTGGGAGCAGTACTTC. Translated, it gives CASSFRDWEQYF. The entire variable domain, with the rest obtained from reference TRBV28 and TRBJ2-7, is as follows: DVKVTQSSRYLVKRTGEKVFLECVQDMDHENMFWYRQDPGLGLRLIYFSYDVKMKEKGDIPEGYSVSREKKERFSLILESASTNQTSMYLCASSFRDWEQYFGPGTRLTVT.

This clonotype was observed a handful of times. The chain recombines TRBV20-1 with TRBJ2-5; 10 positions match TRBD2. This CDR3 comprises 15 residues. CDR1 is DFQATT, CDR2 SNEGSKA, per germline (reference sequence). Germline trimming cut 2 bases from V and 5 bases from J; bases unmatched to any gene: 8. Written as DNA, the CDR3 is TGCAGTGCTAGACCCCTAGCGGGGGCGTCGGAGACCCAGTACTTC. This codes for CSARPLAGASETQYF.

With regard to this clonotype: A much more abundant neighbour one base away suggests this may be a read error. This CDR3 reads CASAQWGVTEAFF. As DNA, the CDR3 is TGTGCCAGCGCCCAGTGGGGGGTCACTGAAGCTTTCTTT. This chain connects TRBV7-2 to TRBJ1-1, with D possibly matching TRBD1 (5 bases). V was trimmed by 8 bases and J by 4 bases, leaving 14 bases between them. Germline V gene data show CDR1 as SGHTA and CDR2 as FQGNSA. The CDR3 is 13 amino acids.

The sample holds many counts of this clonotype. The chain combines TRBV11-2 with TRBJ1-1; D gene ambiguous. The CDR3 extends over 13 amino acids. V lost 6 bases and J 1 base, leaving 9 bases between the germline ends. CDR1 is SGHAT and CDR2 is FQNNGV in the germline V gene. CDR3 nucleotide sequence: TGTGCCAGCAGACTCGCAGGGAACACTGAAGCTTTCTTT. It codes for CASRLAGNTEAFF.

This clonotype was observed a handful of times. The chain couples TRBV6-6 to TRBJ2-7; TRBD1 agrees at 9 bases. The CDR3 is 14 residues long. Trimming took 6 bases from V and 1 from J; bases not matched to a gene: 4. In germline, CDR1 is MNHNY, CDR2 SVGAGI (reference sequence). CDR3 protein: CASRGTGFSYEQYV. The CDR3 nucleotides read TGTGCCAGCAGGGGGACAGGGTTTTCCTACGAGCAGTACGTC.

V is TRBV12-3 or TRBV12-4 and J is TRBJ2-7, with no clear D. The length of the CDR3 is 12 residues. V was clipped by 6 bases and J by 3 bases, with 9 bases between them. DNA of the CDR3: TGTGCCAGCAGCCCTGGGATCTACGAGCAGTACTTC. The encoded protein is CASSPGIYEQYF.